This T cell receptor (beta chain) originates from a study of tumor-infiltrating lymphocytes in primary liver carcinoma. Looking at the study overall: Aged between 30 and 69 years, the patients were men and women.

The authors made TCR beta cDNA from approximately 500 ng total RNA with a constant-region primer. Three nested multiplex PCR rounds, a slightly modified ARM-PCR, produced the libraries for TCR beta. TRBV1-TRBV30 forward primers paired with a C-beta reverse primer drove the first two PCR rounds, approximately 11 cycles each. TCRdb re-called the multiplex PCR reads through MiXCR, storing one row per CDR3 protein. The repertoire has under 85,000 distinct CDR3 sequences, approximately 77% of them found once; the top ten carry roughly a fifth. This clonotype has just one count. As yet, its antigen is unknown. The junction does not match germline at one end; this may be a read error. Co-extracted RNA and DNA came from approximately 20-30 mg of unsorted bulk tissue. Overall study results and limits: Reduced overlap was seen in tumor-adjacent and tumor-blood pairs versus tumor region pairs. Only about 7.5-24% of top clones were detected in all five tumor regions. Tumors had a top-250-clone fraction that was significantly higher than blood (p = 0.039).

The germline V gene encodes CDR1 SGHRS and CDR2 YFSETQ. CDR3 length: 15 amino acids. The chain combines TRBV5-1 with TRBJ2-6; perhaps TRBD1 as D (6 bases). The TCR originated in a man aged 35 to 55 with primary liver carcinoma and hepatitis B virus infection. What was sequenced was liver tumor tissue from sampling region 1. Subset of the sample: tumor region T1, superior pole. CDR3 nucleotide sequence: TGCGCCAGCAGCTTACAGGGCTCTGGGGCCGACGTCCTGACTTTC. It codes for CASSLQGSGADVLTF. The complete variable domain, with remaining parts taken from reference TRBV5-1 and TRBJ2-6, reads KAGVTQTPRYLIKTRGQQVTLSCSPISGHRSVSWYQQTPGQGLQFLFEYFSETQRNKGNFPGRFSGRQFSNSRSEMNVSTLELGDSALYLCASSLQGSGADVLTFGAGSRLTVL.